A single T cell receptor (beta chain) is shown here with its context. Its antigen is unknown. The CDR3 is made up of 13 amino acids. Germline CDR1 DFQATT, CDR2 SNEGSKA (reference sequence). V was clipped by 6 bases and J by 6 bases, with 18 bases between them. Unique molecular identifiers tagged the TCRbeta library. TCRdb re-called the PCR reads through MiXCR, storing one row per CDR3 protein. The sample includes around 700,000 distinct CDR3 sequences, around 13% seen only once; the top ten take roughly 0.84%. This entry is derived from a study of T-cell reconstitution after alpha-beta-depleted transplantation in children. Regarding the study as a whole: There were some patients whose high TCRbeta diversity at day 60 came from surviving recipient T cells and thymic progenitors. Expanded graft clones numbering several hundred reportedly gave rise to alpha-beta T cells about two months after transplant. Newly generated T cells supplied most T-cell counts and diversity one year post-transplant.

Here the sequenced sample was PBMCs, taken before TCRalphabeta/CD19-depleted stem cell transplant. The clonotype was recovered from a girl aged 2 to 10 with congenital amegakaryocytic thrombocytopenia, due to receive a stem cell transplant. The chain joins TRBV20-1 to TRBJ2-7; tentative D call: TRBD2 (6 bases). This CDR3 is CSAVAGTPREQYF. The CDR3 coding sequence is TGCAGTGCCGTCGCCGGGACTCCACGCGAGCAGTACTTC.